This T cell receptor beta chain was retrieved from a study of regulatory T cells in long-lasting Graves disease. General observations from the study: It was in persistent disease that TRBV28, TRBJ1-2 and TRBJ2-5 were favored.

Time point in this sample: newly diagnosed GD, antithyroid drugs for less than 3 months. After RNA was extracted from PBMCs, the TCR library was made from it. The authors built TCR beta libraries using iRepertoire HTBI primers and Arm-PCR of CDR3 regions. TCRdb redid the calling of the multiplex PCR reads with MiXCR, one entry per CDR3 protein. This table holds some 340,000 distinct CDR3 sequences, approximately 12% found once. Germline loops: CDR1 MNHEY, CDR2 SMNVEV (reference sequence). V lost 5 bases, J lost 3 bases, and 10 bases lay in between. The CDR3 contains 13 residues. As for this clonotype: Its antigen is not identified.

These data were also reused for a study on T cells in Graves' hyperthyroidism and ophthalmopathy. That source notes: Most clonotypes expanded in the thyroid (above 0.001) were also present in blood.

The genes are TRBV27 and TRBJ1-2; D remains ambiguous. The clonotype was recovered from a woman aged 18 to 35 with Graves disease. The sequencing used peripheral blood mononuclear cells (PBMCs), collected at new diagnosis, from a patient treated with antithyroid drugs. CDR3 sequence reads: CASSATSHYGYTF. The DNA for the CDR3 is TGTGCCAGCAGTGCTACAAGTCACTATGGCTACACCTTC.